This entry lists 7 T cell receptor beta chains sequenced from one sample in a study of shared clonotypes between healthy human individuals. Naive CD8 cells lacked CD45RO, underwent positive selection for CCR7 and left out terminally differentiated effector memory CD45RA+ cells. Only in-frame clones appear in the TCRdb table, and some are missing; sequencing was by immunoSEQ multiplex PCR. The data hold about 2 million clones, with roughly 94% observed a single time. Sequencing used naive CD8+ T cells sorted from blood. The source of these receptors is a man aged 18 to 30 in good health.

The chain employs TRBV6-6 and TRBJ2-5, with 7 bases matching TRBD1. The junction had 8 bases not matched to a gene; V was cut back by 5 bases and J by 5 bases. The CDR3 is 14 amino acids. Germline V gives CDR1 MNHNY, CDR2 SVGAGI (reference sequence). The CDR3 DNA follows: TGTGCCAGCAGTCCGATGACAGGGACGGAGACCCAGTACTTC. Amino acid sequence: CASSPMTGTETQYF.

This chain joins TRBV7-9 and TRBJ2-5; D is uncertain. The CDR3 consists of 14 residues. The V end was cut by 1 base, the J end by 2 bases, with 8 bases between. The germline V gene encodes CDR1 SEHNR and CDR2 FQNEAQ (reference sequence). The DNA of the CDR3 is TGTGCCAGCAGCTTAGGGATGGAGCAAGAGACCCAGTACTTC. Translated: CASSLGMEQETQYF.

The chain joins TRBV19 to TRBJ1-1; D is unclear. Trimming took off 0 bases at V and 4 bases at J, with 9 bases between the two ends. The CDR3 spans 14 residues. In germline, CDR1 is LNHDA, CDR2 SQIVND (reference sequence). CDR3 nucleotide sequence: TGTGCCAGTAGTATAGACGGGGAAACCACTGAAGCTTTCTTT. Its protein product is CASSIDGETTEAFF.

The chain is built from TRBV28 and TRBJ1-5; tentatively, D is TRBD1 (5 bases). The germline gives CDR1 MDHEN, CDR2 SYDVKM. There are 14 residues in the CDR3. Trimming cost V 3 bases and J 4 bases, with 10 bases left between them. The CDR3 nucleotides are TGTGCCAGCAGTTTCCAGACAGATAATCAGCCCCAGCATTTT. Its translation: CASSFQTDNQPQHF.

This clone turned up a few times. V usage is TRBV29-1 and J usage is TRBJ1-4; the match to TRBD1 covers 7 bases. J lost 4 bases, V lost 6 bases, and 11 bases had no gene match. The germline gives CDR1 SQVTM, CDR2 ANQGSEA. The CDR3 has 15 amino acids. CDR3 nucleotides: TGCAGCGTCCAAGAGACAGGGCTACTTAATGAAAAACTGTTTTTT. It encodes CSVQETGLLNEKLFF.

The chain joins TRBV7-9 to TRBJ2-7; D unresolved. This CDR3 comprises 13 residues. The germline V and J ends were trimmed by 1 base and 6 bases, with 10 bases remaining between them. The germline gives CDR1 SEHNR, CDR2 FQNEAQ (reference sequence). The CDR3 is CASSLDPGFEQYF. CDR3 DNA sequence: TGTGCCAGCAGCTTAGATCCTGGGTTCGAGCAGTACTTC.

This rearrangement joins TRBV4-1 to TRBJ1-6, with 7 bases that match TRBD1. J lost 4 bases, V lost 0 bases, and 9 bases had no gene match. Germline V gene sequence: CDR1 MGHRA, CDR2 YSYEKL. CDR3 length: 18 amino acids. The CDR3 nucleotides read TGCGCCAGCAGCCAAGATCCAACAGGGGTTTCGTATAATTCACCCCTCCACTTT. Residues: CASSQDPTGVSYNSPLHF.